These 4 T cell receptor beta chains were sequenced from one sample in a study of vaccination and CD4 T cells after COVID-19. Treatment defined: roughly 10-day PBMC culture with coronavirus spike peptide pools or control peptides (ViraFEST assay). With the Oncomine TCR Beta short-read assay, DNA from cultured CD4+ T cells was sequenced. TCRdb used MiXCR to reprocess the PCR reads, holding one entry per CDR3 protein. The profile shows about 14,000 distinct CDR3 sequences, roughly 29% of them singletons. The antigens for these receptors are not known. Source: CD4+ T cells from blood, cultured in vitro, taken before SARS-CoV-2 vaccination. The receptor source for this set is a human donor who received a COVID-19 vaccine.

This clonotype was counted only a few times. The rearrangement links TRBV30 to TRBJ1-2, with no clear D. From germline, CDR1 is GTSNPN and CDR2 SVGIG (reference sequence). This CDR3 has 12 amino acids. Trimming left V 1 base short and J 8 bases short, with 11 bases between. The CDR3 reads CAWSGLAGGYTF. The CDR3 DNA is TGTGCCTGGAGTGGCCTCGCGGGGGGCTACACCTTC. The whole variable domain, remainder taken from reference TRBV30 and TRBJ1-2, is SQTIHQWPATLVQPVGSPLSLECTVEGTSNPNLYWYRQAAGRGLQLLFYSVGIGQISSEVPQNLSASRPQDRQFILSSKKLLLSDSGFYLCAWSGLAGGYTFGSGTRLTVV.

In this sample, this clonotype turned up a few times. The chain recombines TRBV7-9 with TRBJ2-7; D might be TRBD1 (5 bases). The CDR3 consists of 13 residues. The ends were cut back, 5 bases at V and 6 bases at J, with 14 bases in the middle. Germline CDR1 is SEHNR and CDR2 is FQNEAQ (reference sequence). The CDR3 bases are TGTGCCAGCAGCCATCCAGGGTGGGGCGAGCAGTACTTC. This codes for CASSHPGWGEQYF.

This clonotype is judged medium-sized (0.01 to 0.1%). The genes are TRBV24-1 and TRBJ2-5, with D possibly TRBD1 on 6 matching bases. This CDR3 has 13 amino acids. V dropped 5 bases and J dropped 3 bases, with 9 bases sitting between them. Germline CDR1 KGHDR, CDR2 SFDVKD. In nucleotides, the CDR3 is TGTGCCACCAGTGCTGCAGGGGAAGAGACCCAGTACTTC. Translating it yields CATSAAGEETQYF.

CDR3 DNA: TGCAGTGCCCCAGACAGGCGCACAGATACGCAGTATTTT. Protein: CSAPDRRTDTQYF. The chain recombines TRBV20-1 with TRBJ2-3, with D possibly being TRBD1 (6 bases). Germline assignment: CDR1 DFQATT and CDR2 SNEGSKA (reference sequence). The CDR3 is made up of 13 amino acids. Deletions cut 6 bases from V and 1 base from J, with 11 bases between.